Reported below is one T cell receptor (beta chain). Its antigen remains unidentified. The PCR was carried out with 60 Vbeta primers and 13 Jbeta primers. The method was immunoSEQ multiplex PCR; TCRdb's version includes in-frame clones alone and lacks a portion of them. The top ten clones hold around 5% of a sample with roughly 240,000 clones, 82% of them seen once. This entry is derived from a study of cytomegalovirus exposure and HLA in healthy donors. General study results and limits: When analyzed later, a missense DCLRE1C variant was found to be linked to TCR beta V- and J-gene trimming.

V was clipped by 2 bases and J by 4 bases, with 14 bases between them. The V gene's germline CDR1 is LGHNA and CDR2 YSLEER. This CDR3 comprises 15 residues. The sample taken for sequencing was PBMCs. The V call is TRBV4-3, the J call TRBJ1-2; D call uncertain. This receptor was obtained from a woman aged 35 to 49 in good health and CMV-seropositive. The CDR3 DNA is TGCGCCAGCAGCCAAAGCCCCTGGCGGCCCTATGGCTACACCTTC. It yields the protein CASSQSPWRPYGYTF.